Described below is a single T cell receptor beta chain sequence and its context. The antigen this receptor binds is unknown. No base quality values were provided; no much bigger clone lies one nucleotide off. Library creation used 5' RACE. The instrument was an Illumina HiSeq 2500. A second PCR of roughly 7 to 11 cycles was performed with a sample-barcoded 5' primer and a J-beta primer mix. A template-switch 5' adaptor carrying 12 random nucleotides introduced a unique molecular identifier onto each TCR beta cDNA molecule. At least 2.5 million CDR3-containing paired-end reads were obtained from each sample. The Mint cDNA synthesis kit, primed by a TRBC-specific oligonucleotide, was used to synthesize first-strand cDNA from all RNA. Following uracil-DNA glycosylase treatment, a first 18-cycle PCR with universal primers M1SS and BC2_uni_R was performed on all cDNA. Turning to the authors' computational methods: For normalization, 1 million high-quality reads were randomly selected from each sample, with every read carrying a distinct molecular identifier. Reads with shared molecular identifiers were discarded instead of being binned into consensus sequences. MiTCR, run with a Q25 quality threshold and the strictest error-elimination algorithm, handled CDR3 identification, clonotype clustering and error correction. A nonparametric unseen species model with Euler transformation was used to estimate lower-bound total TCR beta diversity. The public reads were run again by TCRdb, first through fastp at Q25 and then through MiXCR, and only productive beta chains were kept. Rows with a matching CDR3 protein are joined into one entry that keeps the most common DNA and genes. TCRdb's processing, not the study's, gives the V and J calls here. This sample has some 730,000 distinct CDR3 sequences in its table, and about a fifth of those were observed once. The ten largest clones add up to around a fifth of the sample.

Its CDR3 holds 13 amino acids, cysteine through phenylalanine. Only the CDR3 part of the read is kept: 39 bases, read in frame from the first base. CDR1 and CDR2 are drawn from the germline V gene: ENHRY, SYGVKD. These data come from a study of blood T cells in healthy people across ages (dated by TCRdb to between 2014 and 2016). About the full investigation: In model experiments, template switching captured about one uniquely barcoded TCR beta cDNA molecule for every two T cells. Age-related changes in TCR beta repertoire diversity were measured in the study by deep sequencing normalized with unique cDNA molecular identifiers. The donors were divided into four age groups: young (average around 16 years), middle-aged (about 41), aged (around 67) and long-lived (about 84). To avoid experimental bias, donors of different ages were randomly spread across the sequencing lanes. The study analyzed two additional independent replicas of 1 million unique cDNA reads from the same blood draw for two donors, one aged 18 to 30 and one aged 80 or older.

The roughly 39 donors, aged about 6 to 95 years, were systemically healthy Caucasian individuals from Russia. Each donor gave 8 to 10 milliliters of peripheral blood, drawn into EDTA-treated Vacutainer tubes. Ficoll-Paque density-gradient centrifugation was used to isolate PBMCs, with at least 6.5 million per sample. Total RNA, at least 6 micrograms per sample, was extracted from PBMCs with Trizol reagent. The percentages of naive CD45RAhigh/CD27high T cells were determined by flow cytometry on a PBMC aliquot from every donor. Here is what the overall study found, with its caveats: Estimates of total diversity based on one million sequenced T cells were regarded as lower bounds and as underestimates. Since profiling was done on bulk unsorted PBMCs, naive and antigen-experienced compartments could not be conclusively compared. The percentage of naive T cells measured by flow cytometry correlated strongly with observed TCR beta diversity. The CMV infection status of donors was not known, potentially confounding age-related changes in expanded clonotypes. Compared with the aged group, the long-lived group had more naive CD4+ T cells, fewer expanded clones and increased TCR diversity, a pattern suggesting age selection. Observed TCR beta diversity per million T cells fell roughly linearly with age, and a significant reduction was already apparent by age about 36.

The receptor's source is a man aged 65 to 79 in good health. Sequencing input: blood. The rearrangement joined TRBV10-3 to TRBJ2-7; a tentative D call is TRBD2 (6 bases match). The J call is doubtful: the DNA matches TRBJ2-5 better. Here is the DNA: TGTGCCATCATGGGGGGTTACCAAGAGACCCAGTACTTC. It translates to CAIMGGYQETQYF.